This T cell receptor beta chain originates from a study of T cell repertoires in cytomegalovirus infection. Turning to the study itself: It can be stated that public TCR beta signatures indicated CMV infection as well as a matching HLA type.

TCRdb recomputed calls from the reads with MiXCR, one row per CDR3 protein. The sample contains some 100,000 distinct CDR3 sequences, 23% of which appear only once. On this clonotype itself: Its antigen is unknown.

Study findings and constraints: HLA-C-restricted CMV-specific TCR beta clonotypes were dominant in the ex vivo response. Identification of carriers of CMV plus the relevant HLA was performed using cumulative public TCR beta family frequency.

The V gene's germline CDR1 is DFQATT and CDR2 SNEGSKA (reference sequence). V lost 3 bases, J lost 5 bases, and 12 bases stayed unmatched. The CDR3 consists of 16 residues. The chain combines TRBV20-1 with TRBJ1-2; the match to TRBD1 covers 10 bases. The sequenced sample consisted of CD8+ T cells from PBMCs. The origin of this receptor is a human donor in good health (CMV status not recorded). Some clones in this sample may be carry-over from other donors' samples. The CDR3 is CSARGAGQGPVYGYTF. The DNA for the CDR3 is TGCAGTGCTAGGGGAGCGGGACAGGGGCCCGTGTATGGCTACACCTTC.